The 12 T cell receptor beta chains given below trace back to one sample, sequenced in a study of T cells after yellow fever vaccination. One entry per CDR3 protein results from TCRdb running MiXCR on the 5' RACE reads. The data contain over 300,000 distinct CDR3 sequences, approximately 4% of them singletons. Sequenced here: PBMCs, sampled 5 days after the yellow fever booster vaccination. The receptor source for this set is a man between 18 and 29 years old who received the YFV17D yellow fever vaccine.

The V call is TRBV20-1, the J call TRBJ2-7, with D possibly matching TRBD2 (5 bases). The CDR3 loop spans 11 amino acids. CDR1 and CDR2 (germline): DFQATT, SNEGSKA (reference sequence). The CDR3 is CRLRTLYEQYF. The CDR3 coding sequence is TGCCGTCTCCGGACTCTCTACGAGCAGTACTTC.

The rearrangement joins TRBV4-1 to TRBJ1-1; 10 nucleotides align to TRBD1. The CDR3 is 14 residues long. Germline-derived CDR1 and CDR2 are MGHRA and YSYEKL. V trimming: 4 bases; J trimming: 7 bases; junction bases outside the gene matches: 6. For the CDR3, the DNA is TGCGCCAGCAGCCGGGGACAGGGGATTGGTGAAGCTTTCTTT. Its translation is CASSRGQGIGEAFF.

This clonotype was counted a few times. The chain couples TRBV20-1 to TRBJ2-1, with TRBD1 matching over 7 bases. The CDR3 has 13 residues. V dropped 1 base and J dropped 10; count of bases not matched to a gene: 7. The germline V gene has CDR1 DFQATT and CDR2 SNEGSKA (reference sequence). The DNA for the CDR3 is TGCAGTGCTAGAGGTATAGACAGGGAAGAGCAGTTCTTC. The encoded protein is CSARGIDREEQFF.

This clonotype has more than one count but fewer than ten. CDR3 bases: TGTGCCAGCAGTCCTCTCCTTCAGCCCCAGCATTTT. Amino acid sequence: CASSPLLQPQHF. This sequence joins TRBV28 and TRBJ1-5; no clear D gene. With 5 bases removed from V and 6 bases from J, the gap between germline ends came to 8 bases. The CDR3 covers 12 residues. Germline V gives CDR1 MDHEN, CDR2 SYDVKM.

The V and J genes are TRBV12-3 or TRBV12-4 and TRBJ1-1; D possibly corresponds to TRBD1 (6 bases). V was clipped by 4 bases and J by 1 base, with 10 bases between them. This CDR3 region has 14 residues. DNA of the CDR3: TGTGCCAGCAGTTCGACGGACAGGAACACTGAAGCTTTCTTT. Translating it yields CASSSTDRNTEAFF.

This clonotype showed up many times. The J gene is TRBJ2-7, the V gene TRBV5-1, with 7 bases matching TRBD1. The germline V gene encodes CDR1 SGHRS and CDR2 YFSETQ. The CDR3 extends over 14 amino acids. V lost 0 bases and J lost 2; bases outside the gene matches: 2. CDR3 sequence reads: CASSLGTGAYEQYV. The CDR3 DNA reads TGCGCCAGCAGCTTGGGGACAGGAGCCTACGAGCAGTACGTC.

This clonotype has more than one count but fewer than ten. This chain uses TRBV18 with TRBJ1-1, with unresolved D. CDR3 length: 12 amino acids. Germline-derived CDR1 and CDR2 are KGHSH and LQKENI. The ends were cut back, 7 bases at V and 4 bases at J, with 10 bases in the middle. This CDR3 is CASFRGSTEAFF. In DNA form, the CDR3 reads TGTGCCAGCTTCCGCGGGAGCACTGAAGCTTTCTTT.

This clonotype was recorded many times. The CDR3 DNA follows: TGTGCCAGCAGCCCCGCGGCCGGATCCAATTCACCCCTCCACTTT. Amino acid sequence: CASSPAAGSNSPLHF. The V call is TRBV9, the J call TRBJ1-6; D is uncertain. Germline V gives CDR1 SGDLS, CDR2 YYNGEE. The length of the CDR3 is 15 residues. Between the trimmed V and J ends, which lost 4 bases and 7 bases, there was a span of 15 bases. Combining the CDR3 with reference TRBV9 and TRBJ1-6 gives the whole variable domain DSGVTQTPKHLITATGQRVTLRCSPRSGDLSVYWYQQSLDQGLQFLIQYYNGEERAKGNILERFSAQQFPDLHSELNLSSLELGDSALYFCASSPAAGSNSPLHFGNGTRLTVT.

CDR3 DNA: TGCAGCGTTCTTGGGTGGGCTGAAGCTTTCTTT. The encoded protein is CSVLGWAEAFF. The chain joins TRBV29-1 to TRBJ1-1, with no clear D. V lost 5 bases, J lost 6 bases, and 10 bases lay in between. Germline CDR1 is SQVTM and CDR2 is ANQGSEA. CDR3 length: 11 residues.

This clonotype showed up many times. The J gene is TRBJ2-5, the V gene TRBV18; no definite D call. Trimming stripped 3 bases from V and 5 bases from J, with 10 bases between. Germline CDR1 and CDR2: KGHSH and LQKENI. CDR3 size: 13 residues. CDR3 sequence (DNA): TGTGCCAGCTCACCCCGTCGTCGTGAGACCCAGTACTTC. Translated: CASSPRRRETQYF.

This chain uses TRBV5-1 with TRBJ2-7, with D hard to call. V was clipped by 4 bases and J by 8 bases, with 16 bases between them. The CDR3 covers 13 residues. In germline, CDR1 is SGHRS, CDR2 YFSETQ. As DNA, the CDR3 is TGCGCCAGCAGCGTCCAGAGAGGAGACAAGCAGTACGTC. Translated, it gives CASSVQRGDKQYV.

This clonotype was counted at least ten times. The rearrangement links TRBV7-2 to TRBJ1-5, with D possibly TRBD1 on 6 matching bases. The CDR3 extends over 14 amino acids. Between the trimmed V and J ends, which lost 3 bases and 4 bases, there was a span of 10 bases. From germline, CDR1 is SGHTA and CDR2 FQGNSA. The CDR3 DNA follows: TGTGCCAGCAGCTTTACAGGGCCTAATCAGCCCCAGCATTTT. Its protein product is CASSFTGPNQPQHF.